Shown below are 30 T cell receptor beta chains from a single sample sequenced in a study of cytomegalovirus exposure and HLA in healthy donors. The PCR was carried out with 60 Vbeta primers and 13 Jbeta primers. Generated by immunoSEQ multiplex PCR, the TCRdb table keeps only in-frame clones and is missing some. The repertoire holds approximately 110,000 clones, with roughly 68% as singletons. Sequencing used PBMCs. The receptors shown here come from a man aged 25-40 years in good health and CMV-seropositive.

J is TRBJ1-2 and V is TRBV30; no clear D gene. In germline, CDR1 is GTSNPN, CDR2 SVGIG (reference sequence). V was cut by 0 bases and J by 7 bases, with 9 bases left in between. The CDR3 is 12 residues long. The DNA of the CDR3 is TGTGCCTGGAGTGTGAGTCTCTTTGGCTACACCTTC. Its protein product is CAWSVSLFGYTF.

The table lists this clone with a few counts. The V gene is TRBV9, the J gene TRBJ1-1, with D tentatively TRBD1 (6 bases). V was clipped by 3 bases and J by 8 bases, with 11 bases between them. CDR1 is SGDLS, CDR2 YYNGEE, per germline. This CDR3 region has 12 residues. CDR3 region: CASSGGQREAFF. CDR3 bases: TGTGCCAGCAGCGGCGGACAGAGAGAAGCTTTCTTT. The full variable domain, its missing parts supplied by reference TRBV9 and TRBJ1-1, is DSGVTQTPKHLITATGQRVTLRCSPRSGDLSVYWYQQSLDQGLQFLIQYYNGEERAKGNILERFSAQQFPDLHSELNLSSLELGDSALYFCASSGGQREAFFGQGTRLTVV.

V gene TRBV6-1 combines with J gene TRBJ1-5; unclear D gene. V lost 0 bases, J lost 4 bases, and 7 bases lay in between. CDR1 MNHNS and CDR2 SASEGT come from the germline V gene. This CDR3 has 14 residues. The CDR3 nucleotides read TGTGCCAGCAGTGAAGCAGCGGTGAATCAGCCCCAGCATTTT. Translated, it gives CASSEAAVNQPQHF.

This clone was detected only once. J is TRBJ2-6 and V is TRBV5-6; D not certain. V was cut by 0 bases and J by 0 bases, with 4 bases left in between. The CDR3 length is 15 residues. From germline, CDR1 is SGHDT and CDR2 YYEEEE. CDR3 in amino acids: CASSLVVSGANVLTF. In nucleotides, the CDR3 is TGTGCCAGCAGCTTGGTAGTCTCTGGGGCCAACGTCCTGACTTTC.

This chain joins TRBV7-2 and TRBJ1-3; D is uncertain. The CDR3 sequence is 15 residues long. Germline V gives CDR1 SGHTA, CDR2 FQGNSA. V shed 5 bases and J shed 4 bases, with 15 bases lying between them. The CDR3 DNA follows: TGTGCCAGCAGCGCCCGGGTGGGTCCGGGAAACACCATATATTTT. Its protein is CASSARVGPGNTIYF. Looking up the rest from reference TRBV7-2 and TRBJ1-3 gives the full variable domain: GAGVSQSPSNKVTEKGKDVELRCDPISGHTALYWYRQSLGQGLEFLIYFQGNSAPDKSGLPSDRFSAERTGGSVSTLTIQRTQQEDSAVYLCASSARVGPGNTIYFGEGSWLTVV.

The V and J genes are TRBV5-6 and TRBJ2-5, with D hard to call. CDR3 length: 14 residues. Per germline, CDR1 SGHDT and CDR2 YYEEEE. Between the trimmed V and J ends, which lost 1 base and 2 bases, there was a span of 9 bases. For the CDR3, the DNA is TGTGCCAGCAGCTTGTCTGCAGCGCAAGAGACCCAGTACTTC. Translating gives CASSLSAAQETQYF.

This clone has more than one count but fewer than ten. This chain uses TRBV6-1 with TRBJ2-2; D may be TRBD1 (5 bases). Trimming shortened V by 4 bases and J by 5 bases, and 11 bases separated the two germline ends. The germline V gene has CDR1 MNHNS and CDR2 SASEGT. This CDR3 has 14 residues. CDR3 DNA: TGTGCCAGCAGTGGAACGACAGAAACCGGGGAGCTGTTTTTT. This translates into CASSGTTETGELFF.

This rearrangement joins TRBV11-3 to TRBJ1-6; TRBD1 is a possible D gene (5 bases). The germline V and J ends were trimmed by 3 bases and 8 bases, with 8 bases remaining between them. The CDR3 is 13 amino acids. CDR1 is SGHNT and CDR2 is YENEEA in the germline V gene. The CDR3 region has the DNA TGTGCCAGCAGCTTGACGGGGGATTCACCCCTCCACTTT. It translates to CASSLTGDSPLHF.

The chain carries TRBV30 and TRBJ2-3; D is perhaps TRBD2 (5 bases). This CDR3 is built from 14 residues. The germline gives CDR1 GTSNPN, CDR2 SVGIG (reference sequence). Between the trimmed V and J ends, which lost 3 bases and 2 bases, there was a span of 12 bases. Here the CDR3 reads CAWSARGYTDTQYF. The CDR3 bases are TGTGCCTGGAGCGCCCGGGGATACACAGATACGCAGTATTTT.

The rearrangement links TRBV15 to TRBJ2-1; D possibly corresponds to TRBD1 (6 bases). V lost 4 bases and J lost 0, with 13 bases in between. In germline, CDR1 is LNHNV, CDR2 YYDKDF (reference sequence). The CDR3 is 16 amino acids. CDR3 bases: TGTGCCACCAGCACAAACAGGGAGAGCTCCTACAATGAGCAGTTCTTC. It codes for CATSTNRESSYNEQFF.

This chain's CDR3 is CSVGFLAGGGETQYF. The CDR3 nucleotides are TGCAGCGTTGGGTTCCTAGCGGGGGGAGGAGAGACCCAGTACTTC. The genes are TRBV29-1 and TRBJ2-5; 11 nucleotides agree with TRBD2. Per germline, CDR1 SQVTM and CDR2 ANQGSEA. The V and J ends lost 4 bases and 4 bases, in that order; junction bases with no gene match: 8. This CDR3 is built from 15 residues.

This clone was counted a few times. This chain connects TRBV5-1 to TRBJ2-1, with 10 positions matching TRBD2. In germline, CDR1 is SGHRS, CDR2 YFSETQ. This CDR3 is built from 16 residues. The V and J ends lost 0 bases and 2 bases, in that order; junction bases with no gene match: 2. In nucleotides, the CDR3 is TGCGCCAGCAGCTTGGAAGCGGGGGGGCCCTACAATGAGCAGTTCTTC. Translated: CASSLEAGGPYNEQFF.

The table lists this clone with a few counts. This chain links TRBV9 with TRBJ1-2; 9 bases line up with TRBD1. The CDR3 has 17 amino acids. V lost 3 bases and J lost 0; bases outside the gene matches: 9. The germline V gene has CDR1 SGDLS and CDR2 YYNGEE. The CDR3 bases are TGTGCCAGCAGCGGACCGGGACAGGGCCAGCCTAACTATGGCTACACCTTC. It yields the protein CASSGPGQGQPNYGYTF.

CDR3 DNA sequence: TGTGCCAGCAGCTTCCCGGGACAGGGCGACATGAACACTGAAGCTTTCTTT. Protein: CASSFPGQGDMNTEAFF. This sequence joins TRBV5-6 and TRBJ1-1; 9 nucleotides match TRBD1. The CDR3 has 17 residues. The V segment lost 2 bases and the J segment 0 bases; nucleotides outside the gene matches: 8. The germline gives CDR1 SGHDT, CDR2 YYEEEE.

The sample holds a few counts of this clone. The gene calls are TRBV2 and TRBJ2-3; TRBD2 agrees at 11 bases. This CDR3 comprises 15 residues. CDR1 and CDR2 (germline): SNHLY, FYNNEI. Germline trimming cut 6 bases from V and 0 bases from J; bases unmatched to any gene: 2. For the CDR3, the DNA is TGTGCCAGCAGACTAGCGGGGGTTAGCACAGATACGCAGTATTTT. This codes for CASRLAGVSTDTQYF.

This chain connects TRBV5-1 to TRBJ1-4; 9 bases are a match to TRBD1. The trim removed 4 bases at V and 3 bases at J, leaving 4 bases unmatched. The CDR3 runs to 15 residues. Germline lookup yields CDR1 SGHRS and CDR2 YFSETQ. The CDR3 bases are TGCGCCAGCAGCATGGGACAGGGCTCTAATGAAAAACTGTTTTTT. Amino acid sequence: CASSMGQGSNEKLFF. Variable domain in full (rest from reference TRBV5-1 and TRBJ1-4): KAGVTQTPRYLIKTRGQQVTLSCSPISGHRSVSWYQQTPGQGLQFLFEYFSETQRNKGNFPGRFSGRQFSNSRSEMNVSTLELGDSALYLCASSMGQGSNEKLFFGSGTQLSVL.

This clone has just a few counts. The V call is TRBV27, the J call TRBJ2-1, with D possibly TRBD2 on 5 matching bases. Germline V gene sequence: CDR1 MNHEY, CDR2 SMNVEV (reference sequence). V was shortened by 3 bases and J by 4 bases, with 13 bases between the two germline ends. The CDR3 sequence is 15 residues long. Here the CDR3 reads CASSFTEAVYNEQFF. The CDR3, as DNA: TGTGCCAGCAGTTTTACCGAAGCGGTGTACAATGAGCAGTTCTTC.

CDR3: CASSLDRDYTDTQYF. The CDR3, as DNA: TGTGCCAGCAGCTTGGACAGGGACTACACAGATACGCAGTATTTT. This chain joins TRBV5-5 and TRBJ2-3, with D perhaps matching TRBD2 (7 bases). V dropped 0 bases and J dropped 2 bases, with 10 bases sitting between them. Germline V CDR1 and CDR2: SGHKS, YYEKEE (reference sequence). The CDR3 contains 15 residues.

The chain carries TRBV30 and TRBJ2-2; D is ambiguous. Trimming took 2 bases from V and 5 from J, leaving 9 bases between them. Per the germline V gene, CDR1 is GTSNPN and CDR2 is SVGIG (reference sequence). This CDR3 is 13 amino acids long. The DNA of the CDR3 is TGTGCCTGGAGTTTACTACTAACCGGGGAGCTGTTTTTT. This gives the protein CAWSLLLTGELFF.

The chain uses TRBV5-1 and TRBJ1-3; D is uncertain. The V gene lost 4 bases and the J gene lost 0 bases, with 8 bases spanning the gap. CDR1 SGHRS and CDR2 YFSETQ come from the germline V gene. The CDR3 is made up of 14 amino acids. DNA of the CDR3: TGCGCCAGCAGCGAGACTAGCTCTGGAAACACCATATATTTT. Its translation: CASSETSSGNTIYF.

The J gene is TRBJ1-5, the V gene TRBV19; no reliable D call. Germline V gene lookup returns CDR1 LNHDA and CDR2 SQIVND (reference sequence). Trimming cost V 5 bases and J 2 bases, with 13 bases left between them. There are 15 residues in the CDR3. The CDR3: CASSRSAVGNQPQHF. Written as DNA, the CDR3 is TGTGCCAGTAGTCGATCAGCGGTCGGCAATCAGCCCCAGCATTTT. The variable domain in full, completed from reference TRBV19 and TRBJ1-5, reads DGGITQSPKYLFRKEGQNVTLSCEQNLNHDAMYWYRQDPGQGLRLIYYSQIVNDFQKGDIAEGYSVSREKKESFPLTVTSAQKNPTAFYLCASSRSAVGNQPQHFGDGTRLSIL.

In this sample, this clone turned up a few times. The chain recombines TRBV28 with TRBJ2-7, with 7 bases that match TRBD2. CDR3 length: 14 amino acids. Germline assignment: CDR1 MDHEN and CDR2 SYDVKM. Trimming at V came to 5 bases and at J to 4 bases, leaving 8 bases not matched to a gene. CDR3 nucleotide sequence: TGTGCCAGCAGTCCCCCGGGGGGTCTATACGAGCAGTACGTC. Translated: CASSPPGGLYEQYV.

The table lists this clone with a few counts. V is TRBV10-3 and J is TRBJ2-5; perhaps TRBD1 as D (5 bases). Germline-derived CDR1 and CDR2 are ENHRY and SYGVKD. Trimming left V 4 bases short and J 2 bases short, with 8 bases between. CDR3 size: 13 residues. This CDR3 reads CAISAREQETQYF. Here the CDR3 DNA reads TGTGCCATCAGTGCCAGGGAACAAGAGACCCAGTACTTC.

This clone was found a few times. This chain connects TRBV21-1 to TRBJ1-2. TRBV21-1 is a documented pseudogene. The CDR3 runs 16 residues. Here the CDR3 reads CASSKGVRKKRAGYTF. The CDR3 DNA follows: TGTGCCAGCAGCAAAGGAGTAAGGAAAAAGAGGGCTGGCTACACCTTC.

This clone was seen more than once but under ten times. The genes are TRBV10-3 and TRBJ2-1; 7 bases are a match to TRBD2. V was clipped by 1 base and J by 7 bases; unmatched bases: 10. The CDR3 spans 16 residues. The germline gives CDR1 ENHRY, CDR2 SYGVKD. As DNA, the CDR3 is TGTGCCATCAGTGAGTTTGGCGGGAGAGGAAGTAATGAGCAGTTCTTC. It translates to CAISEFGGRGSNEQFF.

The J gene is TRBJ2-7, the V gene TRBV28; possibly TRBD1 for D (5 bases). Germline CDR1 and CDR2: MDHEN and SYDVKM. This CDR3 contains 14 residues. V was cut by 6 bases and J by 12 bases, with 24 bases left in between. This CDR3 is CASSPALLRGPAYV. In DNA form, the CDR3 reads TGTGCCAGCAGCCCGGCCCTTCTTAGGGGCCCGGCGTACGTC.

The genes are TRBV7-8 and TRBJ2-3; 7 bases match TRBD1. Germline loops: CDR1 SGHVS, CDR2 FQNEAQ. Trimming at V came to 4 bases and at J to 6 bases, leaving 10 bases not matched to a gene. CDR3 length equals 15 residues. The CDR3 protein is CASSSPPDRADTQYF. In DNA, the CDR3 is TGTGCCAGCAGCTCCCCGCCCGACAGGGCCGATACGCAGTATTTT.

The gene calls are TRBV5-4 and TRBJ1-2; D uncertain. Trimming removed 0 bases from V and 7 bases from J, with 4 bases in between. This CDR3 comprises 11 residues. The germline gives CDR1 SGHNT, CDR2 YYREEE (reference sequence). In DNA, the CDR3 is TGTGCCAGCAGCTTGGACAGTGGCTACACCTTC. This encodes CASSLDSGYTF.

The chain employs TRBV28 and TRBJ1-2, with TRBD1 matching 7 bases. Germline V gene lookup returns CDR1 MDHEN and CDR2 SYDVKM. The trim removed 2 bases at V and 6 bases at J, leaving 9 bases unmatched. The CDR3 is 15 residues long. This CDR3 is CASSLEPDREDGYTF. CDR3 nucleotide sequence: TGTGCCAGCAGTTTAGAACCTGACAGGGAGGATGGCTACACCTTC.

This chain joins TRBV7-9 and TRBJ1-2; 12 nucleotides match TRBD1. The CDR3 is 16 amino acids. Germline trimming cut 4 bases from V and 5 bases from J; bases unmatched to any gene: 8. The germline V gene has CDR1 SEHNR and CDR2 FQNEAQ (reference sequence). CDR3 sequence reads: CASSSHGTGGAYGYTF. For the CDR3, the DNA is TGTGCCAGCAGCTCCCACGGGACAGGGGGCGCTTATGGCTACACCTTC. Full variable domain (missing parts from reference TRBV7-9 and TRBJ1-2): DTGVSQNPRHKITKRGQNVTFRCDPISEHNRLYWYRQTLGQGPEFLTYFQNEAQLEKSRLLSDRFSAERPKGSFSTLEIQRTEQGDSAMYLCASSSHGTGGAYGYTFGSGTRLTVV.